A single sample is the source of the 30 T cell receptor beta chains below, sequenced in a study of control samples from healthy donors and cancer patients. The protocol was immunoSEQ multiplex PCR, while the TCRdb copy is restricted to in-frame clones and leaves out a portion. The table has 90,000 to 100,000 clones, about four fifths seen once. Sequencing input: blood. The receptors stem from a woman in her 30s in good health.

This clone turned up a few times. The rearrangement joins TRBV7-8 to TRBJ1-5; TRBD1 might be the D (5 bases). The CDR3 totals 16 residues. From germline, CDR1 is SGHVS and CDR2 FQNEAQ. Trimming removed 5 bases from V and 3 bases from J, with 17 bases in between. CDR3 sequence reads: CASSTPRGGTNQPQHF. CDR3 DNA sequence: TGTGCCAGCAGCACCCCCCGTGGGGGGACCAATCAGCCCCAGCATTTT.

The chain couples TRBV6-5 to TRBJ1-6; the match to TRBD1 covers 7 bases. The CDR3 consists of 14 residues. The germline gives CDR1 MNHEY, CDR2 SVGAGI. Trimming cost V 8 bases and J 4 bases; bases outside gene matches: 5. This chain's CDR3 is CASARQGYNSPLHF. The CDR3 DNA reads TGTGCCAGCGCCCGACAGGGTTATAATTCACCCCTCCACTTT.

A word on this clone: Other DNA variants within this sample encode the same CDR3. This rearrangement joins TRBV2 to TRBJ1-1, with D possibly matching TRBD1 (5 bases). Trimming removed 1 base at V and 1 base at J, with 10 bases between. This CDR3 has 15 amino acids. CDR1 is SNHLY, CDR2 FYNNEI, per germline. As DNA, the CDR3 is TGTGCCAGCAGTGAAGGAGGCCAGGGGAACACTGAAGCTTTCTTT. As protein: CASSEGGQGNTEAFF.

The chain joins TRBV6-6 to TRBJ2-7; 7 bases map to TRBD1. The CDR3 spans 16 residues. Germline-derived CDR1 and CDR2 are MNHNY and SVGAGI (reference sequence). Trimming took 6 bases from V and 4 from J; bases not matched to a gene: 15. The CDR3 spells CASRAAGSGTAYEQYF. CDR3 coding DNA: TGTGCCAGCAGGGCCGCTGGTTCCGGGACAGCTTACGAGCAGTACTTC.

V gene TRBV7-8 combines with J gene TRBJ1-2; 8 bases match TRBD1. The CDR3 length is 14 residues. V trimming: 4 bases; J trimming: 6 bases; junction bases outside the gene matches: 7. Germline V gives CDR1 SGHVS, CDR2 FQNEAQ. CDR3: CASSYIDRGDGYTF. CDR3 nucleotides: TGTGCCAGCAGCTACATCGACAGGGGAGATGGCTACACCTTC.

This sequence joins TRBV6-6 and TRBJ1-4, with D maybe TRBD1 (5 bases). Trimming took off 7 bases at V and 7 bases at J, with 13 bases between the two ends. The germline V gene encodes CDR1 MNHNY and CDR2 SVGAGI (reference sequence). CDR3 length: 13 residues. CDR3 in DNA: TGTGCCAGCAACAAACCGGGGGGTGAAAAACTGTTTTTT. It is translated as CASNKPGGEKLFF.

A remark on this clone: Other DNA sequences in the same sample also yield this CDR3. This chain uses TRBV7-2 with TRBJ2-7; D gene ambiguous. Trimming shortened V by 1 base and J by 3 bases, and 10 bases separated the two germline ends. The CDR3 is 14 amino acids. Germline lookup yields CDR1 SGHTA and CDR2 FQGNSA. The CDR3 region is CASSLDRRSYEQYF. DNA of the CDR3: TGTGCCAGCAGCTTAGATCGCCGCAGCTACGAGCAGTACTTC.

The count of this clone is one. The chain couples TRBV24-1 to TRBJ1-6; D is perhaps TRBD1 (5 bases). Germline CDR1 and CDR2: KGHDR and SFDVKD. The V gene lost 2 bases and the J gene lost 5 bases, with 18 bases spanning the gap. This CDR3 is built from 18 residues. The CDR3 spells CATSDCCGGVPDNSPLHF. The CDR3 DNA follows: TGTGCCACCAGTGATTGTTGCGGGGGGGTTCCCGATAATTCACCCCTCCACTTT.

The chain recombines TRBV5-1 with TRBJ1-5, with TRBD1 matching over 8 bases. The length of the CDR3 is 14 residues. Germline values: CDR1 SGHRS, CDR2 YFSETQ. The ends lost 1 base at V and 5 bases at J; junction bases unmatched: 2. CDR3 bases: TGCGCCAGCAGCTTGACAGGGGGGCATCAGCCCCAGCATTTT. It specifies CASSLTGGHQPQHF.

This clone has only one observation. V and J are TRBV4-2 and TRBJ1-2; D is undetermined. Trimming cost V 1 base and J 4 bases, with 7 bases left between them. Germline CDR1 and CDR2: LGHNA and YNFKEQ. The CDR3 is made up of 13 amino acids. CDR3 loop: CASSQGLVYGYTF. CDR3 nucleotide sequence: TGTGCCAGCAGCCAAGGGCTCGTCTATGGCTACACCTTC.

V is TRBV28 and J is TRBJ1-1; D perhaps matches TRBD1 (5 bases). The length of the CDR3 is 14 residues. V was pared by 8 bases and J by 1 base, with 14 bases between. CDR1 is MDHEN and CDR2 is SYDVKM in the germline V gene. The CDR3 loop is CASLTSGKNTEAFF. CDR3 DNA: TGTGCCAGCCTGACATCAGGGAAGAACACTGAAGCTTTCTTT. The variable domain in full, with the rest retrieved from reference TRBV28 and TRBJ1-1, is DVKVTQSSRYLVKRTGEKVFLECVQDMDHENMFWYRQDPGLGLRLIYFSYDVKMKEKGDIPEGYSVSREKKERFSLILESASTNQTSMYLCASLTSGKNTEAFFGQGTRLTVV.

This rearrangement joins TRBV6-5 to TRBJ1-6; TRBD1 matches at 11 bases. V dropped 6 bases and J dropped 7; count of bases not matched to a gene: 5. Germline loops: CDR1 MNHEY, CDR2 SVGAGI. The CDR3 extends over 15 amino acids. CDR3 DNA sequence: TGTGCCAGCAGATATGGACAGGGGGCAAATTCACCCCTCCACTTT. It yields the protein CASRYGQGANSPLHF.

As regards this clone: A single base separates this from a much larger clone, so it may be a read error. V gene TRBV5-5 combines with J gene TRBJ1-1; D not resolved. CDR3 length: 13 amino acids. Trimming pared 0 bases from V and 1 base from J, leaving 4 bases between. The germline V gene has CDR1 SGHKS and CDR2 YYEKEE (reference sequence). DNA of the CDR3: TGTGCCAGCAGCTTGGGTCCGAACACTGAAGCTTTCTTT. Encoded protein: CASSLGPNTEAFF.

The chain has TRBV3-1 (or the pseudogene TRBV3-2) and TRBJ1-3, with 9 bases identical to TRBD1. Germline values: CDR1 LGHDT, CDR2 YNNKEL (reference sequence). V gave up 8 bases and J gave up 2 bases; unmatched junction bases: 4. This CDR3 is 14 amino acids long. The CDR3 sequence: CASGRQGAGNTIYF. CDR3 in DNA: TGTGCCAGCGGCCGACAGGGGGCTGGAAACACCATATATTTT.

The CDR3 here is CASGLRQGSTGELFF. CDR3 bases: TGTGCTAGTGGTTTGAGACAGGGGAGCACCGGGGAGCTGTTTTTT. The chain joins TRBV12-5 to TRBJ2-2, with TRBD1 matching 8 bases. CDR1 is LGHNT, CDR2 FRNRAP, per germline. The CDR3 totals 15 residues. V gave up 2 bases and J gave up 4 bases; unmatched junction bases: 3.

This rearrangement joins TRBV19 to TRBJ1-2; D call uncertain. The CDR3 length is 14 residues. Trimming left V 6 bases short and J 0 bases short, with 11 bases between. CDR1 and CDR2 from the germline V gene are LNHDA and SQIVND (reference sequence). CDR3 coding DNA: TGTGCCAGTAGGGGTGGGTTATCTAACTATGGCTACACCTTC. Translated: CASRGGLSNYGYTF.

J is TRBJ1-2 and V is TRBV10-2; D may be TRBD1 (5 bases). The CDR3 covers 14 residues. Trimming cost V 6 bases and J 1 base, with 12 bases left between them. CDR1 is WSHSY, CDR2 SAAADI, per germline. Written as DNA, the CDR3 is TGCGCCAGCAGCGCGGACACTTATAACTATGGCTACACCTTC. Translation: CASSADTYNYGYTF.

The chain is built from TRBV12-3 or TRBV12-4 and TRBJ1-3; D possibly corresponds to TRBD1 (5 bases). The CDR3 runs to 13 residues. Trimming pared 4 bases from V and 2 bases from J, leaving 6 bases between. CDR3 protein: CASSWGTGNTIYF. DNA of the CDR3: TGTGCCAGCAGTTGGGGGACTGGAAACACCATATATTTT.

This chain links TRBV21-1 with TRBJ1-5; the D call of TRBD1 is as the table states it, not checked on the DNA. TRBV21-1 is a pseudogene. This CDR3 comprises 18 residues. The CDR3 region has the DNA TGTGCCAGCAGCAAATCAGGATTACAGGGATTAGGGGATCAGCCCCAGCATTTT. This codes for CASSKSGLQGLGDQPQHF.

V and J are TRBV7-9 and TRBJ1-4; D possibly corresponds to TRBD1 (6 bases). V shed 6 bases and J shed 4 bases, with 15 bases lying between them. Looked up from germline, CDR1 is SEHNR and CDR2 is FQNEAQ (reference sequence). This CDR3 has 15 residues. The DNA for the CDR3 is TGTGCCAGCAGGCAGAAGGGGGTCGTTAATGAAAAACTGTTTTTT. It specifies CASRQKGVVNEKLFF.

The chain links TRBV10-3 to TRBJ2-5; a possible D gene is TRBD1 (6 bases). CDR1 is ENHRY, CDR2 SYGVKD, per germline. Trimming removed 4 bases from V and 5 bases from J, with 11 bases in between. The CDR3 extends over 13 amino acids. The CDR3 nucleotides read TGTGCCATCAGTGTGAACAGGGTCGAGACCCAGTACTTC. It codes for CAISVNRVETQYF.

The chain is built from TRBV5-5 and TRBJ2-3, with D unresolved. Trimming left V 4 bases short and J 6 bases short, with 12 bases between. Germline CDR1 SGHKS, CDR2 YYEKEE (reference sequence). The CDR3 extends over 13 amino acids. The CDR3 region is CASSALPGDTQYF. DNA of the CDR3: TGTGCCAGCAGCGCCCTCCCCGGGGATACGCAGTATTTT.

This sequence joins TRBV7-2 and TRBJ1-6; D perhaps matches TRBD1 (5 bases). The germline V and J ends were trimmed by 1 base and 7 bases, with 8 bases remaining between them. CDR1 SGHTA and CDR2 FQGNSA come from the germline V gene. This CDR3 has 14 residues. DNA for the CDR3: TGTGCCAGCAGCTTAGTAGGGGAAAATTCACCCCTCCACTTT. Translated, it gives CASSLVGENSPLHF.

The CDR3, as DNA: TGTGCCAGCAGCTTAGGGACATACACAGATACGCAGTATTTT. Protein product: CASSLGTYTDTQYF. The J gene is TRBJ2-3, the V gene TRBV7-9; weak D call: TRBD1 (5 bases). The CDR3 is 14 residues long. Trimming left V 1 base short and J 2 bases short, with 7 bases between. CDR1 SEHNR and CDR2 FQNEAQ come from the germline V gene (reference sequence). Full variable domain (missing parts from reference TRBV7-9 and TRBJ2-3): DTGVSQNPRHKITKRGQNVTFRCDPISEHNRLYWYRQTLGQGPEFLTYFQNEAQLEKSRLLSDRFSAERPKGSFSTLEIQRTEQGDSAMYLCASSLGTYTDTQYFGPGTRLTVL.

CDR3 amino acids: CASSRGGTSTDTQYF. The CDR3 region has the DNA TGTGCCAGCAGCAGAGGGGGGACTAGCACAGATACGCAGTATTTT. The rearrangement joins TRBV6-2 or TRBV6-3 to TRBJ2-3; D possibly uses TRBD1 or TRBD2 (6 bases each). Between the trimmed V and J ends, which lost 6 bases and 0 bases, there was a span of 13 bases. CDR1 MNHEY and CDR2 SVGEGT come from the germline V gene. The CDR3 length is 15 residues.

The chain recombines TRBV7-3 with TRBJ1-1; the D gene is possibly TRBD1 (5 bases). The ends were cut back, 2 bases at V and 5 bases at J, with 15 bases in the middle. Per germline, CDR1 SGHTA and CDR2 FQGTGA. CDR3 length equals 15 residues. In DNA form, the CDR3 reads TGTGCCAGCAGCTTACTGGGGACCTCCCGGACTGAAGCTTTCTTT. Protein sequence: CASSLLGTSRTEAFF.

The CDR3 spells CASSDSPGGDTQYF. The CDR3, as DNA: TGTGCCAGCAGTGACTCCCCAGGGGGCGATACGCAGTATTTT. The chain combines TRBV6-4 with TRBJ2-3; 8 bases line up with TRBD1. Germline CDR1 MRHNA, CDR2 SNTAGT. The CDR3 spans 14 residues. J lost 6 bases, V lost 0 bases, and 2 bases had no gene match.

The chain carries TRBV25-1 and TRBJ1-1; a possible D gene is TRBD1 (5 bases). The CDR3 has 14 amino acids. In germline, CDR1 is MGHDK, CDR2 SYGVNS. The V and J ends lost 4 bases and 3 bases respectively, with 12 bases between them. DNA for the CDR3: TGTGCCAGCAGTGGGGGGTTATACGACACTGAAGCTTTCTTT. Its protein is CASSGGLYDTEAFF.

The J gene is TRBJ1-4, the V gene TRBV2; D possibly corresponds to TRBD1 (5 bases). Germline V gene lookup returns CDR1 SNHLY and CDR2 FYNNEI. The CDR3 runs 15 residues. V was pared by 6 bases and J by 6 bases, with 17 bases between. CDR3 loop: CASSGGWQGHEKLFF. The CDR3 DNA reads TGTGCCAGCAGCGGGGGGTGGCAGGGCCATGAAAAACTGTTTTTT.

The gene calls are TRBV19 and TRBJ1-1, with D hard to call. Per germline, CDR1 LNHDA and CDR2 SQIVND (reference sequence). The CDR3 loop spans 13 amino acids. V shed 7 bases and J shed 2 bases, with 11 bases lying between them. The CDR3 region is CASMVRRNTEAFF. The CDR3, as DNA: TGTGCCAGTATGGTCAGAAGAAACACTGAAGCTTTCTTT. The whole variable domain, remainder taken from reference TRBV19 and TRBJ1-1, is DGGITQSPKYLFRKEGQNVTLSCEQNLNHDAMYWYRQDPGQGLRLIYYSQIVNDFQKGDIAEGYSVSREKKESFPLTVTSAQKNPTAFYLCASMVRRNTEAFFGQGTRLTVV.